One and the same sample provided the 21 T cell receptor beta chains below, sequenced in a study of blood T cells in healthy people across ages. The use of a sample-barcoded 5' primer and a J-beta primer mix characterized a second PCR of about 7 to 12 cycles. TCRdb called the 5' RACE reads again in MiXCR, with one record for every CDR3 protein. The sample has approximately 800,000 distinct CDR3 sequences; 62% are singletons. Specimen: blood. The receptors originated from a man aged 25-40 years in good health.

The chain has TRBV4-3 and TRBJ1-1; D ambiguous. V lost 6 bases and J 1 base, leaving 15 bases between the germline ends. Germline CDR1 LGHNA, CDR2 YSLEER. This CDR3 comprises 15 residues. The CDR3: CASSRVTVGNTEAFF. The CDR3 DNA follows: TGCGCCAGCAGTCGGGTCACAGTGGGGAACACTGAAGCTTTCTTT.

The DNA of the CDR3 is TGTGCCAGCAGTTTCGCGCGGGGGGGGCGCATGAATACGCAGTATTTT. Translation gives CASSFARGGRMNTQYF. This chain links TRBV6-2 or TRBV6-3 with TRBJ2-3, with 9 positions matching TRBD2. Germline V gives CDR1 MNHEY, CDR2 SVGEGT. There are 16 residues in the CDR3. The junction had 12 bases not matched to a gene; V was cut back by 4 bases and J by 7 bases.

This sequence joins TRBV7-9 and TRBJ1-5, with TRBD1 as a possible D gene (6 bases). The CDR3 has 16 residues. V lost 2 bases and J lost 4, with 15 bases in between. Germline values: CDR1 SEHNR, CDR2 FQNEAQ (reference sequence). The CDR3 is CASSLWPGAGNQPQHF. CDR3 bases: TGTGCCAGCAGCTTATGGCCAGGGGCCGGAAATCAGCCCCAGCATTTT. Supplemented by reference TRBV7-9 and TRBJ1-5, the full variable domain reads DTGVSQNPRHKITKRGQNVTFRCDPISEHNRLYWYRQTLGQGPEFLTYFQNEAQLEKSRLLSDRFSAERPKGSFSTLEIQRTEQGDSAMYLCASSLWPGAGNQPQHFGDGTRLSIL.

The chain joins TRBV5-8 to TRBJ2-5; 7 nucleotides line up with TRBD1. The CDR3 runs 16 residues. Germline CDR1 reads SGHTS; CDR2 reads YDEGEE. The junction had 9 bases not matched to a gene; V was cut back by 3 bases and J by 1 base. The CDR3 loop is CASSSYTTGFQETQYF. CDR3 DNA: TGTGCCAGCAGCTCCTACACGACAGGGTTCCAAGAGACCCAGTACTTC.

This clonotype was found a few times. The chain is built from TRBV7-2 and TRBJ2-5; 9 nucleotides match TRBD1. Germline V gives CDR1 SGHTA, CDR2 FQGNSA. The V segment lost 5 bases and the J segment 5 bases; nucleotides outside the gene matches: 9. This CDR3 region has 15 residues. The CDR3 region has the DNA TGTGCCAGCAGCGGGAGACAGGGGGTCGTTGAGACCCAGTACTTC. It is translated as CASSGRQGVVETQYF.

V gene TRBV6-1 combines with J gene TRBJ2-7; no reliable D call. The germline gives CDR1 MNHNS, CDR2 SASEGT. Between the trimmed V and J ends, which lost 1 base and 3 bases, there was a span of 7 bases. The CDR3 consists of 13 residues. As DNA, the CDR3 is TGTGCCAGCAGTGAAGGCAGGAACTACGAGCAGTACTTC. Translating gives CASSEGRNYEQYF.

The chain couples TRBV10-3 to TRBJ2-3; 7 bases fit TRBD1. The CDR3 has 16 amino acids. J lost 4 bases, V lost 6 bases, and 13 bases had no gene match. Per germline, CDR1 ENHRY and CDR2 SYGVKD. CDR3 sequence: CAISDEGGAGSDTQYF. The CDR3 DNA follows: TGTGCCATCAGCGACGAAGGGGGCGCGGGCTCAGATACGCAGTATTTT.

The V call is TRBV12-3 or TRBV12-4, the J call TRBJ1-2; 8 bases fit TRBD1. Losses at the gene ends were 7 bases for V and 4 bases for J; bases not matched to a gene: 11. The CDR3 length is 15 residues. This CDR3 is CASTTGGIQGYGYTF. The CDR3 nucleotides are TGTGCCAGCACTACAGGGGGGATACAAGGCTATGGCTACACCTTC.

The V gene is TRBV4-3, the J gene TRBJ1-2; 8 nucleotides line up with TRBD1. V shed 0 bases, J shed 1 base, and the junction held 7 bases outside the gene matches. The CDR3 spans 17 residues. CDR1 LGHNA and CDR2 YSLEER come from the germline V gene. Written as DNA, the CDR3 is TGCGCCAGCAGCCAAGATTTGGGACAGGAGGTTAACTATGGCTACACCTTC. It yields the protein CASSQDLGQEVNYGYTF.

The V gene is TRBV7-7, the J gene TRBJ2-1; TRBD1 agrees at 7 bases. The CDR3 has 14 amino acids. With 5 bases clipped from V and 7 bases from J, the junction kept 8 bases outside the gene matches. Germline CDR1 reads SSHAT; CDR2 reads FNYEAQ (reference sequence). CDR3 in DNA: TGTGCCAGCAGCCCGGGGACAGTTTCAAATGAGCAGTTCTTC. It specifies CASSPGTVSNEQFF.

The J gene is TRBJ1-1, the V gene TRBV6-5; D is perhaps TRBD1 (5 bases). CDR3 length equals 14 residues. The germline V and J ends were trimmed by 6 bases and 3 bases, with 14 bases remaining between them. CDR1 is MNHEY, CDR2 SVGAGI, per germline. In DNA form, the CDR3 reads TGTGCCAGCAGCTTAGGATGGGGGGACACTGAAGCTTTCTTT. This translates into CASSLGWGDTEAFF.

There are a few counts of this clonotype. The chain employs TRBV6-6 and TRBJ2-3; D is possibly TRBD1 or TRBD2 (5 bases each). V lost 6 bases and J lost 9, with 16 bases in between. The CDR3 consists of 13 residues. CDR1 is MNHNY and CDR2 is SVGAGI in the germline V gene (reference sequence). DNA of the CDR3: TGTGCCAGCAGCGCCCCATCAGAGGGGACGCAGTATTTT. This codes for CASSAPSEGTQYF.

This clonotype has more than one count but fewer than ten. The chain uses TRBV9 and TRBJ2-5; D might be TRBD2 (5 bases). V gave up 0 bases and J gave up 5 bases, with 14 bases separating them. The CDR3 is 15 residues long. Germline V lookup: CDR1 SGDLS, CDR2 YYNGEE. CDR3 in DNA: TGTGCCAGCAGCGTAGGAGAGGGTTCATGGGAGACCCAGTACTTC. Protein sequence: CASSVGEGSWETQYF. Full variable domain (rest looked up from reference TRBV9 and TRBJ2-5): DSGVTQTPKHLITATGQRVTLRCSPRSGDLSVYWYQQSLDQGLQFLIQYYNGEERAKGNILERFSAQQFPDLHSELNLSSLELGDSALYFCASSVGEGSWETQYFGPGTRLLVL.

This chain uses TRBV7-6 with TRBJ2-3, with TRBD2 matching over 8 bases. CDR1 is SGHVS and CDR2 is FNYEAQ in the germline V gene. After removal of 2 bases from V and 3 bases from J, the junction contained 13 bases not matched to a gene. The CDR3 contains 18 residues. CDR3 DNA sequence: TGTGCCAGCAGCTTAATTGGATTATCGGGGGGGTTTACAGATACGCAGTATTTT. This gives the protein CASSLIGLSGGFTDTQYF. Full variable domain (remainder filled in from reference TRBV7-6 and TRBJ2-3): GAGVSQSPRYKVTKRGQDVALRCDPISGHVSLYWYRQALGQGPEFLTYFNYEAQQDKSGLPNDRFSAERPEGSISTLTIQRTEQRDSAMYRCASSLIGLSGGFTDTQYFGPGTRLTVL.

The V gene is TRBV29-1, the J gene TRBJ1-1; a possible D gene is TRBD1 (6 bases). V lost 4 bases, J lost 1 base, and 13 bases lay in between. Germline V CDR1 and CDR2: SQVTM, ANQGSEA. The CDR3 contains 14 residues. The CDR3 DNA follows: TGCAGCGTTGGGCCCGGACAGTGGAACACTGAAGCTTTCTTT. Translating it yields CSVGPGQWNTEAFF. The variable domain in full, completed from reference TRBV29-1 and TRBJ1-1, reads SAVISQKPSRDICQRGTSLTIQCQVDSQVTMMFWYRQQPGQSLTLIATANQGSEATYESGFVIDKFPISRPNLTFSTLTVSNMSPEDSSIYLCSVGPGQWNTEAFFGQGTRLTVV.

V and J are TRBV7-2 and TRBJ2-3; tentatively, D is TRBD1 (5 bases). Trimming removed 2 bases from V and 2 bases from J, with 11 bases in between. The CDR3 is 15 amino acids. Germline loops: CDR1 SGHTA, CDR2 FQGNSA. CDR3 protein: CASSLRGMATDTQYF. DNA of the CDR3: TGTGCCAGCAGCTTAAGGGGTATGGCCACAGATACGCAGTATTTT. Full variable domain (missing parts from reference TRBV7-2 and TRBJ2-3): GAGVSQSPSNKVTEKGKDVELRCDPISGHTALYWYRQSLGQGLEFLIYFQGNSAPDKSGLPSDRFSAERTGGSVSTLTIQRTQQEDSAVYLCASSLRGMATDTQYFGPGTRLTVL.

The chain links TRBV11-2 to TRBJ2-4; 12 nucleotides line up with TRBD1. The end of the DNA aligns better with TRBJ2-5, so the J call may be wrong. CDR1 and CDR2 (germline): SGHAT, FQNNGV. The CDR3 contains 16 residues. The CDR3 spells CASSPSGTGGRKTQYF. CDR3 in DNA: TGTGCCAGCAGCCCCTCCGGGACAGGGGGCAGGAAGACCCAGTACTTC.

The V gene is TRBV2, the J gene TRBJ2-4, with a weak D call TRBD2 (6 bases). The germline CDR1 and CDR2 sequences are SNHLY and FYNNEI. There are 16 residues in the CDR3. Trimming took off 6 bases at V and 1 base at J, with 16 bases between the two ends. The CDR3 is CASSQGLRDAKNIQYF. CDR3 nucleotide sequence: TGTGCCAGCAGCCAGGGACTTCGGGATGCCAAAAACATTCAGTACTTC.

This sequence joins TRBV4-2 and TRBJ2-1, with 9 bases identical to TRBD2. The CDR3 covers 18 residues. Germline loops: CDR1 LGHNA, CDR2 YNFKEQ. V dropped 2 bases and J dropped 5; count of bases not matched to a gene: 13. CDR3 loop: CASSQNPGISGGHNEQFF. CDR3 DNA sequence: TGTGCCAGCAGCCAAAACCCTGGGATTAGCGGGGGACACAATGAGCAGTTCTTC.

The chain employs TRBV14 and TRBJ2-7, with 8 bases lining up with TRBD1. This CDR3 comprises 16 residues. The germline gives CDR1 SGHDN, CDR2 FVKESK. V dropped 3 bases and J dropped 3; count of bases not matched to a gene: 10. CDR3 loop: CASSQRQGMGFYEQYF. The CDR3 DNA sequence: TGTGCCAGCAGCCAGCGACAGGGGATGGGCTTCTACGAGCAGTACTTC.

The chain recombines TRBV5-1 with TRBJ2-5; no clear D gene. The V gene's germline CDR1 is SGHRS and CDR2 YFSETQ. The CDR3 runs to 17 residues. With 0 bases removed from V and 2 bases from J, the gap between germline ends came to 17 bases. CDR3 sequence: CASSLANNPAHQETQYF. The CDR3 coding sequence is TGCGCCAGCAGCTTGGCCAACAATCCGGCACATCAAGAGACCCAGTACTTC.